This T cell receptor beta chain was identified in a study of Ad26.COV2.S vaccination and SARS-CoV-2 variants. Study conclusions and caveats: A substantial breadth of spike-specific CD8+ and CD4+ T cell responses after vaccination has been reported.

Libraries were prepared by immunoSEQ multiplex PCR; TCRdb keeps only in-frame clonotypes and omits some of them. The data contain around 350,000 clones, about 90% of them singletons. To note about this clone: Its specificity is unknown.

With V trimmed by 4 bases and J by 6 bases, 2 bases remained unmatched. Germline V gene sequence: CDR1 KGHDR, CDR2 SFDVKD. The CDR3 is 13 residues long. Source: peripheral blood, taken after recovery from COVID-19. V is TRBV24-1 and J is TRBJ2-1, with 7 positions matching TRBD1. This sequence was found in a human donor who had recovered from COVID-19. CDR3 nucleotides: TGTGCCACCAGTGAAGGGGGCGGCAATGAGCAGTTCTTC. It encodes CATSEGGGNEQFF.